The clone carrying this T cell receptor beta chain was counted once. This entry comes from a study of T cells in localized non-small cell lung cancer. Method: immunoSEQ multiplex PCR; TCRdb's copy keeps in-frame clones and lacks some. The sample holds roughly 67,000 clones, 84% seen once. Germline V gene lookup returns CDR1 MNHNY and CDR2 SVGAGI (reference sequence). Trimming pared 10 bases from V and 3 bases from J, leaving 22 bases between. This CDR3 has 16 residues. The chain joins TRBV6-6 to TRBJ2-1; TRBD1 is a possible D gene (6 bases). This TCR derives from a female donor aged 60 or older with stage I lung adenocarcinoma. The input for sequencing was peripheral blood, taken before any cancer treatment. The CDR3 region is CATGEGDARYYNEQFF. The CDR3 DNA sequence: TGTGCCACCGGCGAGGGGGACGCCCGATACTACAATGAGCAGTTCTTC.